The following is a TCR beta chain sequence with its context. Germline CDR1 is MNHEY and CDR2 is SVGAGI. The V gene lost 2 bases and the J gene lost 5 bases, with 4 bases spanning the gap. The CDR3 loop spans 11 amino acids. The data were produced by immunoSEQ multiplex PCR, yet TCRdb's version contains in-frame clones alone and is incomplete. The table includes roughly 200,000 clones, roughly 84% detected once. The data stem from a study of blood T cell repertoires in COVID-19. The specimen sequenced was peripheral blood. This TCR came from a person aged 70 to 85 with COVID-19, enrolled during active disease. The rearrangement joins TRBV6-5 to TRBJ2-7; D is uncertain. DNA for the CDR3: TGTGCCAGCAGTTACAACAACGAGCAGTACTTC. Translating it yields CASSYNNEQYF.